This TCR beta chain came from a study of vaccination and CD4 T cells after COVID-19. Study context: Convalescent individuals exhibited SARS-CoV-2 positivity on nasal swab PCR, with under 10 mild and one severe presentation. Blood was drawn a median around 72 days post second dose, range 14 to 241.

Treatment defined: approximately nine-day PBMC culture with coronavirus spike peptide pools or control peptides (ViraFEST assay). With the Oncomine TCR Beta short-read assay, DNA from cultured CD4+ T cells was sequenced. TCRdb re-derived calls from the PCR reads in MiXCR, one entry per CDR3 protein. Of more than 12,000 distinct CDR3 sequences listed, roughly 34% were seen once; the top ten hold roughly a third. The CDR3 extends over 15 amino acids. The germline V gene encodes CDR1 SNHLY and CDR2 FYNNEI. The trim removed 6 bases at V and 4 bases at J, leaving 4 bases unmatched. Remarks on this clonotype: Its antigen is unknown.

The clonotype originates from a human donor with COVID-19. V usage is TRBV2 and J usage is TRBJ2-7, with TRBD2 matching 15 bases. Specimen: cultured CD4+ T cells from blood. CDR3 in DNA: TGTGCCAGCAGCCAGGGGACTAGCGGGGGGTACGAGCAGTACTTC. Translated: CASSQGTSGGYEQYF. The full variable domain, in which reference TRBV2 and TRBJ2-7 provide the parts outside the CDR3, is EPEVTQTPSHQVTQMGQEVILRCVPISNHLYFYWYRQILGQKVEFLVSFYNNEISEKSEIFDDQFSVERPDGSNFTLKIRSTKLEDSAMYFCASSQGTSGGYEQYFGPGTRLTVT.